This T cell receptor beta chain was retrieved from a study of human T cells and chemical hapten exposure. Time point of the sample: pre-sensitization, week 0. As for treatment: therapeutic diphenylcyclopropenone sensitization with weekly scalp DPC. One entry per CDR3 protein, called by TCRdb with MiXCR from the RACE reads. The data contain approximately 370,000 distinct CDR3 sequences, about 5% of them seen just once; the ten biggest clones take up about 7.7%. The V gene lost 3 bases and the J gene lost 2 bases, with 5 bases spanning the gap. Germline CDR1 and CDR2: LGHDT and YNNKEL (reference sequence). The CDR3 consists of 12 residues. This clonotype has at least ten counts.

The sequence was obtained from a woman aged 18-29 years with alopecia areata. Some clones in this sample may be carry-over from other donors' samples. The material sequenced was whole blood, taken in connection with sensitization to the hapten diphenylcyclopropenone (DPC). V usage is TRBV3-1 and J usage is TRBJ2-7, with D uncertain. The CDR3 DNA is TGTGCCAGCAGCCAGGAACCCTACGAGCAGTACTTC. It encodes CASSQEPYEQYF.